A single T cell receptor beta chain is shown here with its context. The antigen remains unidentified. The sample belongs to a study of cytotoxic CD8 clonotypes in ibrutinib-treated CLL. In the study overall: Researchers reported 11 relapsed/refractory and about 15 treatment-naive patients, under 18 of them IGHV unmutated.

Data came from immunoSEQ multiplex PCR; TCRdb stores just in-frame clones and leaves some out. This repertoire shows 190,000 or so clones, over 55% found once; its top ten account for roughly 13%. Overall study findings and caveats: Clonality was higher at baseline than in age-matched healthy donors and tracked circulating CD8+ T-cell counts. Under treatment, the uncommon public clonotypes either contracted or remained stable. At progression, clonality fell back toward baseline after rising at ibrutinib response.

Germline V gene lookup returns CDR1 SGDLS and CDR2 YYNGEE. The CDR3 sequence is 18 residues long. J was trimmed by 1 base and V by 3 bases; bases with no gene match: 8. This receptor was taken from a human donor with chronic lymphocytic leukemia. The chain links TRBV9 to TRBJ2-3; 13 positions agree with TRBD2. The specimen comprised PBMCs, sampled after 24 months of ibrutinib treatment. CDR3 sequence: CASSDTSGRGGGTDTQYF. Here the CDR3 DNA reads TGTGCCAGCAGCGATACTAGCGGGAGGGGTGGGGGCACAGATACGCAGTATTTT.